This T cell receptor (beta chain) is from a study of T cell responses to AZD1222 COVID-19 vaccine. The data were produced by immunoSEQ multiplex PCR, yet TCRdb's version contains in-frame clones alone and is incomplete. The sample lists more than 70,000 clones, 91% occurring once. CDR3 length: 15 residues. This clone was recorded a few times. This TCR was sampled from an adult who received the AZD1222 COVID-19 vaccine. This chain joins TRBV21-1 and TRBJ1-3. TRBV21-1 represents a pseudogene. The sequenced sample was peripheral blood, obtained 28 days after the second AZD1222 dose. CDR3 coding DNA: TGTGCCAGCAGCAAAGCGAGGAGTCGAGGAAACACCATATATTTT. Protein: CASSKARSRGNTIYF.